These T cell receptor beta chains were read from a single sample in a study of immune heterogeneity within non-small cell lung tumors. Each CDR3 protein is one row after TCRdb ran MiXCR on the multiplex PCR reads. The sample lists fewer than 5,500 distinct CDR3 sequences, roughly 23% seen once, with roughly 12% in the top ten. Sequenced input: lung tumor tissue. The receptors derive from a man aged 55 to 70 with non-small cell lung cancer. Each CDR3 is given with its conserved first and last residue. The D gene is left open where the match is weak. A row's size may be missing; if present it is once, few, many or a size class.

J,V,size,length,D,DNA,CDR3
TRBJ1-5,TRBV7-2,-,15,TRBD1,TGTGCCAGCAGCGTTGGGACAGGGGTGATTCAGCCCCAGCATTTT,CASSVGTGVIQPQHF
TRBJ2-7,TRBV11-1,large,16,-,TGTGCCAGCAGCCCACACGGACAGGGAGGGACCTACGAGCAGTACTTC,CASSPHGQGGTYEQYF
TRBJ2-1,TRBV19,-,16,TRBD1,TGTGCCAGTGTCAAGGGCCCAGGACAGGGTAATAATGAGCAGTTCTTC,CASVKGPGQGNNEQFF
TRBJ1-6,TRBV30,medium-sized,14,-,TGTGCCTGGAGTGTGGGGGGGCCCAATTCACCCCTCCACTTT,CAWSVGGPNSPLHF
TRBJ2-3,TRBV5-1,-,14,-,TGCGCCAGCAACGTAGGCAGGAGCACAGATACGCAGTATTTT,CASNVGRSTDTQYF
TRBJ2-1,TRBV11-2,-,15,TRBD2,TGTGCCAGCAGCCTAGCGGGAGGCTCCTACAATGAGCAGTTCTTC,CASSLAGGSYNEQFF
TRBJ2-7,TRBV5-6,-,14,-,TGTGCCAGCAGCCCGGGTCCCGGAACGACCGAGCAGTACTTC,CASSPGPGTTEQYF
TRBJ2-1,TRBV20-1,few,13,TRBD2,TGCAGTCCGGGACTAGCGGGGAACAATGAGCAGTTCTTC,CSPGLAGNNEQFF
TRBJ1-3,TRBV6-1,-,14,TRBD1,TGTGCCATCAGCACCGGGACAGGGGTTAACACCATATATTTT,CAISTGTGVNTIYF
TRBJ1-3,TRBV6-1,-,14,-,TGTGCCAGCATTCAGGGTGTCTCTGGAAACACCATATATTTT,CASIQGVSGNTIYF